The next 5 T cell receptor beta chains were all read from a single sample in a study of regulatory T cells in long-lasting Graves disease. CDR3 regions were amplified by Arm-PCR using iRepertoire HTBI primers to build TCR beta libraries. TCRdb re-called the multiplex PCR reads with MiXCR, one entry per CDR3 protein. Among 350,000 to 500,000 distinct CDR3 sequences listed, about a sixth were seen once. The time point: newly diagnosed GD, antithyroid drugs for less than 3 months. The TCR library was made from RNA that had been extracted from PBMCs in TRIzol. Another study also made use of these data, one on T cells in Graves' hyperthyroidism and ophthalmopathy.

This sample comprised peripheral blood mononuclear cells (PBMCs), obtained at new diagnosis, from a patient treated with antithyroid drugs. The origin of the receptors is a woman younger than 30 with Graves disease.

The CDR3 protein is CASSWTSGHPYNEQFF. Here the CDR3 DNA reads TGTGCCAGCAGCTGGACTAGCGGTCACCCCTACAATGAGCAGTTCTTC. The chain couples TRBV7-9 to TRBJ2-1; 10 bases align to TRBD2. V was pared by 4 bases and J by 2 bases, with 5 bases of the junction left unmatched. The CDR3 extends over 16 amino acids. Germline V gene data show CDR1 as SEHNR and CDR2 as FQNEAQ (reference sequence).

The chain has TRBV7-3 and TRBJ2-6; TRBD2 matches 8 bases. The CDR3 totals 19 residues. V trimming: 4 bases; J trimming: 0 bases; junction bases outside the gene matches: 11. Per germline, CDR1 SGHTA and CDR2 FQGTGA. The DNA for the CDR3 is TGTGCCAGCAGCTCACCGACTAGCGAGTTATACTCTGGGGCCAACGTCCTGACTTTC. Encoded protein: CASSSPTSELYSGANVLTF.

V usage is TRBV7-8 and J usage is TRBJ2-7; tentatively, D is TRBD1 (6 bases). Germline-derived CDR1 and CDR2 are SGHVS and FQNEAQ. The V end was cut by 6 bases, the J end by 5 bases, with 20 bases between. The CDR3 is 15 residues long. The CDR3 here is CASSALTGPGDEQYF. In nucleotides, the CDR3 is TGTGCCAGCAGTGCCCTGACAGGCCCCGGGGACGAGCAGTACTTC.

This clonotype was observed at least ten times. The V call is TRBV30, the J call TRBJ1-1; D gene ambiguous. V was shortened by 4 bases and J by 5 bases, with 14 bases between the two germline ends. The CDR3 is 13 residues long. CDR1 is GTSNPN and CDR2 is SVGIG in the germline V gene (reference sequence). In nucleotides, the CDR3 is TGTGCCTGGATGTCTCAGGATGAAACTGAAGCTTTCTTT. Its translation: CAWMSQDETEAFF. Looking up the rest from reference TRBV30 and TRBJ1-1 gives the full variable domain: SQTIHQWPATLVQPVGSPLSLECTVEGTSNPNLYWYRQAAGRGLQLLFYSVGIGQISSEVPQNLSASRPQDRQFILSSKKLLLSDSGFYLCAWMSQDETEAFFGQGTRLTVV.

This clonotype was seen repeatedly, ten times or more. This chain uses TRBV20-1 with TRBJ2-5; D ambiguous. V was shortened by 4 bases and J by 2 bases, with 23 bases between the two germline ends. CDR1 is DFQATT, CDR2 SNEGSKA, per germline (reference sequence). CDR3 length: 17 residues. The CDR3 nucleotides read TGCAGTGCTACCCAGAGGTGGATGGCTATCTTACAAGAGACCCAGTACTTC. Translation gives CSATQRWMAILQETQYF.